This TCR beta chain was sequenced for a study of blood T cell repertoires in COVID-19. Study summary: Samples of COVID-19 (acute and convalescent) were obtained from the United States, Italy and Spain. From T cells, B-cell-depleted T cells, or PBMCs came the material, which was cDNA or gDNA.

Profiled with immunoSEQ multiplex PCR; TCRdb holds only in-frame clones, not every one. The sample lists about 33,000 clones; about 91% were seen once. This CDR3 is 11 amino acids long. CDR1 SGHAT and CDR2 FQNNGV come from the germline V gene. Trimming cost V 3 bases and J 14 bases; bases outside gene matches: 0. This sequence originates from a human donor with active COVID-19. The donor label of this sample is uncertain. Sequenced material: peripheral blood. V and J are TRBV11-2 and TRBJ2-3, with 12 bases identical to TRBD2. CDR3: CASSLGLAGYF. CDR3 DNA sequence: TGTGCCAGCAGCTTGGGACTAGCGGGGTATTTT. The variable domain in full, with the rest retrieved from reference TRBV11-2 and TRBJ2-3, is EAGVAQSPRYKIIEKRQSVAFWCNPISGHATLYWYQQILGQGPKLLIQFQNNGVVDDSQLPKDRFSAERLKGVDSTLKIQPAKLEDSAVYLCASSLGLAGYFGPGTRLTVL.